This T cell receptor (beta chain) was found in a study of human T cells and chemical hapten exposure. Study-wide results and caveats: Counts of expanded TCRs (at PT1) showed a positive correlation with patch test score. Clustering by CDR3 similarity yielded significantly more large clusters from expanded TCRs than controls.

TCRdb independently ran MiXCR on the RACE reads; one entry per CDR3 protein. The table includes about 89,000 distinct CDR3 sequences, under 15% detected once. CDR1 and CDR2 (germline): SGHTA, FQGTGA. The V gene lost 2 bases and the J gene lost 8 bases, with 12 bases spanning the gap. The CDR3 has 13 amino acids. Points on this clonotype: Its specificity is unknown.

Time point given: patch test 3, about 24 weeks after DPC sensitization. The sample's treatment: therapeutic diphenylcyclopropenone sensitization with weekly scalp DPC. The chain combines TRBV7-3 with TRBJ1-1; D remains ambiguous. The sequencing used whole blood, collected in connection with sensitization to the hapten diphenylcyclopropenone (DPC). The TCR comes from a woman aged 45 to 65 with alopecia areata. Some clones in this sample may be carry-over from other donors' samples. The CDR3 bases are TGTGCCAGCAGCTTAGGTTTGGAGACAGAAGCTTTCTTT. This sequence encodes CASSLGLETEAFF.